These 15 T cell receptor beta chains were all obtained from the same sample, sequenced in a study of identical twins. One entry per CDR3 protein, called by TCRdb with MiXCR from the 5' RACE reads. The table includes approximately 350,000 distinct CDR3 sequences, roughly 12% detected once. The same specimen was also included in a second study, on yellow fever vaccine responses in identical twins.

Sequenced material: CD8+ T cells sorted from blood. The receptor source for this set is a woman aged 18-30 years in good health.

The chain combines TRBV4-2 with TRBJ2-1; D not resolved. CDR1 is LGHNA, CDR2 YNFKEQ, per germline. V was trimmed by 0 bases and J by 5 bases, leaving 8 bases between them. CDR3 length: 14 residues. The CDR3 DNA reads TGTGCCAGCAGCCAAGATTCTAGTAACAATGAGCAGTTCTTC. It yields the protein CASSQDSSNNEQFF.

This clonotype was seen ten or more times. The J gene is TRBJ2-7, the V gene TRBV29-1; 8 nucleotides align to TRBD2. V gave up 1 base and J gave up 4 bases; unmatched junction bases: 9. Per the germline V gene, CDR1 is SQVTM and CDR2 is ANQGSEA. The CDR3 is made up of 15 amino acids. The CDR3 spells CSVEGEGLVGYEQYF. In DNA form, the CDR3 reads TGCAGCGTTGAAGGGGAGGGACTAGTGGGTTACGAGCAGTACTTC.

The V and J genes are TRBV29-1 and TRBJ2-1; D unresolved. In germline, CDR1 is SQVTM, CDR2 ANQGSEA. The CDR3 consists of 11 residues. V lost 2 bases to trimming and J lost 8 bases, with 7 bases between them. The DNA for the CDR3 is TGCAGCGTTGAATCCGGGTATGAGCAGTTCTTC. Translation: CSVESGYEQFF.

This chain joins TRBV7-7 and TRBJ2-1, with 7 bases fitting TRBD2. The germline V gene has CDR1 SSHAT and CDR2 FNYEAQ (reference sequence). With 3 bases clipped from V and 8 bases from J, the junction kept 19 bases outside the gene matches. The CDR3 loop spans 18 amino acids. CDR3 sequence: CASSLTPAGGRGFDEQFF. The CDR3 DNA is TGTGCCAGCAGCTTGACCCCCGCGGGTGGGCGGGGGTTTGATGAGCAGTTCTTC.

The V call is TRBV6-4, the J call TRBJ2-1; TRBD2 aligns across 8 bases. Per germline, CDR1 MRHNA and CDR2 SNTAGT. The ends lost 4 bases at V and 8 bases at J; junction bases unmatched: 4. This CDR3 comprises 13 residues. DNA of the CDR3: TGTGCCAGCAGTGCCGGACTAGCCTATGAGCAGTTCTTC. Its protein product is CASSAGLAYEQFF.

V gene TRBV12-3 or TRBV12-4 combines with J gene TRBJ2-1, with D perhaps matching TRBD2 (5 bases). The CDR3 is 12 amino acids. Trimming cost V 4 bases and J 12 bases, with 13 bases left between them. CDR3 DNA: TGTGCCAGCAGTTACCCGACCGAGGGGCAGTTCTTC. Its protein product is CASSYPTEGQFF.

A few counts support this clonotype. The chain is built from TRBV10-3 and TRBJ2-2, with 7 bases matching TRBD1. The CDR3 has 16 amino acids. Germline-derived CDR1 and CDR2 are ENHRY and SYGVKD. Unmatched junction bases numbered 6, after V lost 4 bases and J lost 1 base. The DNA of the CDR3 is TGTGCCATCAGTGCCACCGGGACAGTGAACACCGGGGAGCTGTTTTTT. Translating it yields CAISATGTVNTGELFF.

This clonotype was counted ten times or more. The rearrangement links TRBV6-6 to TRBJ2-7; no definite D call. This CDR3 comprises 13 residues. CDR1 MNHNY and CDR2 SVGAGI come from the germline V gene (reference sequence). Trimming shortened V by 0 bases and J by 3 bases, and 6 bases separated the two germline ends. The CDR3 loop is CASSYSGYYEQYV. The DNA of the CDR3 is TGTGCCAGCAGTTACTCAGGGTACTACGAGCAGTACGTC.

This clonotype was picked up a small number of times. The V gene is TRBV5-1, the J gene TRBJ2-1; 8 positions agree with TRBD2. Germline assignment: CDR1 SGHRS and CDR2 YFSETQ. The length of the CDR3 is 16 residues. Germline trimming cut 1 base from V and 10 bases from J; bases unmatched to any gene: 13. The CDR3 nucleotides read TGCGCCAGCAGCTTGACGGGGAAGCGGGAGTCGGGGGAGCAGTTCTTC. It specifies CASSLTGKRESGEQFF.

The V call is TRBV25-1, the J call TRBJ2-6, with D unclear. The CDR3 spans 21 residues. V dropped 2 bases and J dropped 0 bases, with 23 bases sitting between them. Germline loops: CDR1 MGHDK, CDR2 SYGVNS. CDR3 region: CASSEGSGVLAWSSGANVLTF. CDR3 nucleotides: TGTGCCAGCAGTGAAGGTAGTGGGGTCTTAGCATGGTCCTCTGGGGCCAACGTCCTGACTTTC.

Many counts were recorded for this clonotype. The rearrangement uses TRBV6-4 and TRBJ2-2; 10 bases agree with TRBD2. J gave up 3 bases and V 4 bases, and 2 bases lay outside the gene matches. The CDR3 consists of 15 residues. Germline-derived CDR1 and CDR2 are MRHNA and SNTAGT. The CDR3 coding sequence is TGTGCCAGCAGTGCCGGGACTAGCGACACCGGGGAGCTGTTTTTT. Its protein is CASSAGTSDTGELFF.

This clonotype was counted only a few times. The gene calls are TRBV4-1 and TRBJ2-7; D might be TRBD1 or TRBD2, each matching 5 bases. Germline V gene data show CDR1 as MGHRA and CDR2 as YSYEKL. This CDR3 comprises 14 residues. With 5 bases removed from V and 1 base from J, the gap between germline ends came to 12 bases. The CDR3 bases are TGCGCCAGCAGCTCGGGACGGTTGTCCTACGAGCAGTACTTC. This translates into CASSSGRLSYEQYF.

This chain connects TRBV10-1 to TRBJ2-1; D unclear. The CDR3 is 13 amino acids. Germline V gene data show CDR1 as WNHNN and CDR2 as SYGVQD (reference sequence). V lost 3 bases and J 6 bases, leaving 9 bases between the germline ends. The CDR3 loop reads CASSEGIGNEQFF. DNA for the CDR3: TGCGCCAGCAGTGAAGGAATTGGCAATGAGCAGTTCTTC.

A few counts support this clonotype. The V and J genes are TRBV20-1 and TRBJ2-3; D might be TRBD2 (6 bases). The CDR3 is made up of 15 amino acids. V lost 4 bases, J lost 0 bases, and 14 bases lay in between. Germline V lookup: CDR1 DFQATT, CDR2 SNEGSKA (reference sequence). CDR3 protein: CSATGLSESTDTQYF. CDR3 bases: TGCAGTGCTACGGGACTGAGTGAAAGCACAGATACGCAGTATTTT.

The chain couples TRBV21-1 to TRBJ2-7; TRBD1, the table's D call, lacks a check against the DNA. TRBV21-1 is recorded as a pseudogene. This CDR3 is 14 amino acids long. In DNA, the CDR3 is TGTGCCAGCAGCTACAAAACCGGCGCTTACGAGCAGTACTTC. Its protein product is CASSYKTGAYEQYF.